What follows are 18 T cell receptor beta chains derived from one specimen sequenced in a study of OX40 agonist ivuxolimab in advanced cancers. Some clones are missing from TCRdb's copy, which holds only in-frame ones; the method was immunoSEQ multiplex PCR. The profile shows around 60,000 clones, around 88% of them singletons. Specimen: CD4+ or CD8+ T cells sorted from blood, collected in a trial of the OX40 agonist ivuxolimab. The origin of the receptors is an adult with an advanced solid tumor such as melanoma, head and neck, liver or kidney cancer.

This chain links TRBV7-9 with TRBJ1-4; D not resolved. Germline V gives CDR1 SEHNR, CDR2 FQNEAQ (reference sequence). This CDR3 contains 14 residues. V was cut by 5 bases and J by 5 bases, with 12 bases left in between. CDR3 sequence (DNA): TGTGCCAGCAGCCGGGGATTTCGAAATGAAAAACTGTTTTTT. Translation: CASSRGFRNEKLFF.

The V gene is TRBV27, the J gene TRBJ2-7, with 12 bases aligning to TRBD2. V shed 2 bases and J 2 bases; nucleotides not matched to a gene: 1. The CDR3 has 15 amino acids. From germline, CDR1 is MNHEY and CDR2 SMNVEV (reference sequence). CDR3 sequence reads: CASSLGLAGPYEQYF. The CDR3 DNA is TGTGCCAGCAGTTTAGGACTAGCGGGACCCTACGAGCAGTACTTC.

The rearrangement uses TRBV5-1 and TRBJ1-1, with D hard to call. Per germline, CDR1 SGHRS and CDR2 YFSETQ. The V end lost 0 bases, the J end lost 3 bases, and 3 bases lay between the germline ends. The CDR3 has 12 amino acids. In DNA form, the CDR3 reads TGCGCCAGCAGCTTGGGAGACACTGAAGCTTTCTTT. Encoded protein: CASSLGDTEAFF.

The V and J genes are TRBV5-1 and TRBJ1-2; 12 positions match TRBD1. The length of the CDR3 is 15 residues. Germline lookup yields CDR1 SGHRS and CDR2 YFSETQ. V lost 4 bases to trimming and J lost 8 bases; unmatched junction nucleotides: 9. CDR3 DNA sequence: TGCGCCAGCAGCCCGACGGGACAGGGGGCTTGGGGCTACACCTTC. This gives the protein CASSPTGQGAWGYTF.

The genes are TRBV5-4 and TRBJ2-1, with 7 bases that match TRBD2. Trimming cost V 2 bases and J 0 bases; bases outside gene matches: 5. The CDR3 runs to 16 residues. CDR1 is SGHNT, CDR2 YYREEE, per germline (reference sequence). The CDR3 DNA reads TGTGCCAGCAGCTTAGGTGGCGGGAGCTCCTACAATGAGCAGTTCTTC. Translation gives CASSLGGGSSYNEQFF.

The chain is built from TRBV5-4 and TRBJ1-5; a weak D match, TRBD1 (6 bases). Deletions cut 1 base from V and 6 bases from J, with 11 bases between. The germline V gene encodes CDR1 SGHNT and CDR2 YYREEE (reference sequence). This CDR3 spans 14 amino acids. CDR3 amino acids: CASSLFGGGQPQHF. CDR3 bases: TGTGCCAGCAGCTTGTTTGGGGGCGGTCAGCCCCAGCATTTT.

This clone was recorded only once. The chain employs TRBV7-9 and TRBJ2-5; TRBD2 matches at 8 bases. The CDR3 sequence is 14 residues long. Germline-derived CDR1 and CDR2 are SEHNR and FQNEAQ (reference sequence). V lost 2 bases and J lost 4; bases outside the gene matches: 3. This chain's CDR3 is CASSLPGGRETQYF. Here the CDR3 DNA reads TGTGCCAGCAGCTTACCGGGAGGGCGAGAGACCCAGTACTTC.

The chain recombines TRBV7-6 with TRBJ2-3; the match to TRBD2 covers 8 bases. Germline CDR1 SGHVS, CDR2 FNYEAQ. This CDR3 region has 15 residues. The V segment lost 0 bases and the J segment 4 bases; nucleotides outside the gene matches: 3. CDR3: CASSLAAGRADTQYF. For the CDR3, the DNA is TGTGCCAGCAGCTTAGCGGCCGGGAGGGCAGATACGCAGTATTTT. The variable domain in full, with the rest retrieved from reference TRBV7-6 and TRBJ2-3, is GAGVSQSPRYKVTKRGQDVALRCDPISGHVSLYWYRQALGQGPEFLTYFNYEAQQDKSGLPNDRFSAERPEGSISTLTIQRTEQRDSAMYRCASSLAAGRADTQYFGPGTRLTVL.

The chain has TRBV10-3 and TRBJ2-1; the match to TRBD2 covers 9 bases. Germline V lookup: CDR1 ENHRY, CDR2 SYGVKD. J was trimmed by 0 bases and V by 10 bases; bases with no gene match: 7. The CDR3 is 15 residues long. The CDR3 DNA follows: TGTGCCACCCGACTAGCGGCAGACTCCTACAATGAGCAGTTCTTC. It yields the protein CATRLAADSYNEQFF.

The CDR3 DNA follows: TGTGCCAGCAGCCCGCCCGAGGTCACAGATACGCAGTATTTT. Amino acids: CASSPPEVTDTQYF. The V gene is TRBV5-6, the J gene TRBJ2-3; D uncertain. V shed 4 bases and J shed 2 bases, with 11 bases lying between them. CDR1 and CDR2 from the germline V gene are SGHDT and YYEEEE. The CDR3 covers 14 residues.

This chain joins TRBV10-2 and TRBJ2-2; D is ambiguous. The CDR3 has 14 residues. V was cut by 0 bases and J by 2 bases, with 4 bases left in between. Per germline, CDR1 WSHSY and CDR2 SAAADI. The CDR3 loop reads CASSESGNTGELFF. Here the CDR3 DNA reads TGCGCCAGCAGTGAGTCGGGCAACACCGGGGAGCTGTTTTTT.

This chain uses TRBV4-2 with TRBJ2-3, with D perhaps TRBD2 (5 bases). Germline CDR1 is LGHNA and CDR2 is YNFKEQ. V was pared by 0 bases and J by 4 bases, with 8 bases between. CDR3 size: 14 residues. The CDR3 DNA follows: TGTGCCAGCAGCCAAGATTACGGGGCAGATACGCAGTATTTT. It translates to CASSQDYGADTQYF.

The chain is built from TRBV29-1 and TRBJ2-7, with 7 bases identical to TRBD1. There are 14 residues in the CDR3. The J segment lost 5 bases and the V segment lost 7 bases, leaving 14 bases of the junction unmatched. The germline CDR1 and CDR2 sequences are SQVTM and ANQGSEA. CDR3 sequence reads: CSALQGPLRDEQYF. CDR3 in DNA: TGCAGCGCCTTACAGGGGCCGTTGCGGGACGAGCAGTACTTC.

Points on this clone: One junction end disagrees with the germline gene, perhaps due to a read error. The genes are TRBV5-1 and TRBJ2-7, with no clear D. The CDR3 consists of 12 residues. From germline, CDR1 is SGHRS and CDR2 YFSETQ. The CDR3 sequence is CASRLDSYEQYF. Here the CDR3 DNA reads TGCGCCAGCAGGTTGGACTCCTACGAGCAGTACTTC.

This clone was recorded only once. The chain has TRBV12-5 and TRBJ2-7; 9 bases are a match to TRBD1. Looked up from germline, CDR1 is LGHNT and CDR2 is FRNRAP. Trimming at V came to 1 base and at J to 4 bases, leaving 5 bases not matched to a gene. The CDR3 length is 15 residues. CDR3 nucleotides: TGTGCTAGTGGTTTGGCCGGGACAGGGAAGTACGAGCAGTACTTC. Amino acid sequence: CASGLAGTGKYEQYF. Complete variable domain (other parts from reference TRBV12-5 and TRBJ2-7): DARVTQTPRHKVTEMGQEVTMRCQPILGHNTVFWYRQTMMQGLELLAYFRNRAPLDDSGMPKDRFSAEMPDATLATLKIQPSEPRDSAVYFCASGLAGTGKYEQYFGPGTRLTVT.

The chain employs TRBV6-5 and TRBJ1-1; D is unclear. Germline CDR1 is MNHEY and CDR2 is SVGAGI. The V gene lost 2 bases and the J gene lost 1 base, with 5 bases spanning the gap. The CDR3 runs 13 residues. CDR3 region: CASSYKANTEAFF. The CDR3 nucleotides are TGTGCCAGCAGTTACAAGGCGAACACTGAAGCTTTCTTT.

This clone is labeled as medium-sized (0.01 to 0.1%). The chain carries TRBV9 and TRBJ1-4, with D possibly TRBD1 on 6 matching bases. V was cut by 4 bases and J by 4 bases, with 14 bases left in between. This CDR3 region has 15 residues. Germline values: CDR1 SGDLS, CDR2 YYNGEE. CDR3 coding DNA: TGTGCCAGCAGCCGGACAGTCGACGTTAATGAAAAACTGTTTTTT. Encoded protein: CASSRTVDVNEKLFF.

The chain uses TRBV7-2 and TRBJ1-5, with D perhaps TRBD1 (5 bases). CDR1 is SGHTA, CDR2 FQGNSA, per germline. Trimming removed 0 bases at V and 9 bases at J, with 12 bases between. The CDR3 covers 14 residues. In DNA form, the CDR3 reads TGTGCCAGCAGCTTAGCCTTGAAAGGGACGCCCCAGCATTTT. The encoded protein is CASSLALKGTPQHF. Variable domain in full (rest from reference TRBV7-2 and TRBJ1-5): GAGVSQSPSNKVTEKGKDVELRCDPISGHTALYWYRQSLGQGLEFLIYFQGNSAPDKSGLPSDRFSAERTGGSVSTLTIQRTQQEDSAVYLCASSLALKGTPQHFGDGTRLSIL.